The 24 T cell receptor beta chains presented below share a single source sample, sequenced in a study of blood T cell repertoires in COVID-19. Data came from immunoSEQ multiplex PCR; TCRdb stores just in-frame clones and leaves some out. The sample has 300,000 to 400,000 clones, approximately 87% seen once. Source material: peripheral blood. Every receptor here comes from a woman under 40 with COVID-19, enrolled during active disease.

The chain has TRBV11-1 and TRBJ1-4; the D is unclear. Germline V gene lookup returns CDR1 SGHAT and CDR2 FQDESV (reference sequence). The V end lost 3 bases, the J end lost 5 bases, and 7 bases lay between the germline ends. The CDR3 is made up of 13 amino acids. CDR3: CASSLGRNEKLFF. CDR3 DNA sequence: TGTGCCAGCAGCTTGGGCCGAAATGAAAAACTGTTTTTT.

The table lists this clone with a count of one. V usage is TRBV12-5 and J usage is TRBJ2-2; D is possibly TRBD2 (6 bases). V was shortened by 1 base and J by 6 bases, with 15 bases between the two germline ends. Germline assignment: CDR1 LGHNT and CDR2 FRNRAP. This CDR3 is 16 amino acids long. DNA of the CDR3: TGTGCTAGTGGTTTGGGACGGGAGAGAAGGTCCGGGGAGCTGTTTTTT. Translating gives CASGLGRERRSGELFF.

This sequence joins TRBV7-9 and TRBJ1-3; D may be TRBD1 (6 bases). Germline lookup yields CDR1 SEHNR and CDR2 FQNEAQ (reference sequence). V lost 0 bases and J lost 2, with 11 bases in between. This CDR3 region has 16 residues. CDR3 sequence: CASSLAANRAGNTIYF. The CDR3 region has the DNA TGTGCCAGCAGCTTAGCAGCTAACAGGGCTGGAAACACCATATATTTT. Full variable domain (outside the CDR3, taken from reference TRBV7-9 and TRBJ1-3): DTGVSQNPRHKITKRGQNVTFRCDPISEHNRLYWYRQTLGQGPEFLTYFQNEAQLEKSRLLSDRFSAERPKGSFSTLEIQRTEQGDSAMYLCASSLAANRAGNTIYFGEGSWLTVV.

This chain connects TRBV3-1 (or the pseudogene TRBV3-2) to TRBJ2-3, with 9 bases lining up with TRBD2. The CDR3 extends over 17 amino acids. Germline CDR1 reads LGHDT; CDR2 reads YNNKEL (reference sequence). V lost 0 bases and J lost 4; bases outside the gene matches: 8. The DNA for the CDR3 is TGTGCCAGCAGCCAAGAAGCTGAAGCGGGAGGCGCAGATACGCAGTATTTT. Encoded protein: CASSQEAEAGGADTQYF.

This chain links TRBV15 with TRBJ1-2; D remains ambiguous. The germline V gene encodes CDR1 LNHNV and CDR2 YYDKDF (reference sequence). V was shortened by 0 bases and J by 8 bases, with 7 bases between the two germline ends. This CDR3 region has 12 residues. In nucleotides, the CDR3 is TGTGCCACCAGCAGAGATACAGTCGGCTACACCTTC. This sequence encodes CATSRDTVGYTF.

This chain joins TRBV10-3 and TRBJ2-5; 12 bases align to TRBD2. J was trimmed by 7 bases and V by 5 bases; bases with no gene match: 11. In germline, CDR1 is ENHRY, CDR2 SYGVKD. This CDR3 is 16 amino acids long. CDR3 nucleotide sequence: TGTGCCATCAGTCGACTAGCGGGAGAGCCAGCGGGGACCCAGTACTTC. This sequence encodes CAISRLAGEPAGTQYF.

The rearrangement joins TRBV7-8 to TRBJ2-5; 8 bases map to TRBD2. J gave up 3 bases and V 3 bases, and 12 bases lay outside the gene matches. The CDR3 consists of 17 residues. Germline CDR1 reads SGHVS; CDR2 reads FQNEAQ. CDR3 amino acids: CASSFHRGAGAEETQYF. The CDR3 DNA follows: TGTGCCAGCAGCTTCCACCGGGGAGCGGGAGCCGAAGAGACCCAGTACTTC.

The chain uses TRBV1 and TRBJ2-7; TRBD1 is taken as the D call from the table, unchecked against the DNA. TRBV1 corresponds to a pseudogene. The CDR3 is made up of 14 amino acids. CDR3 amino acids: CTSSRQGFWYEQYF. The CDR3 coding sequence is TGCACCAGCAGCCGACAGGGGTTTTGGTACGAGCAGTACTTC.

The rearrangement joins TRBV4-1 to TRBJ1-2; 10 bases align to TRBD1. V was clipped by 4 bases and J by 3 bases; unmatched bases: 8. CDR1 is MGHRA and CDR2 is YSYEKL in the germline V gene. The CDR3 length is 16 residues. CDR3 bases: TGCGCCAGCAGCCCGCTGGGACAGGGGTTACACTATGGCTACACCTTC. This encodes CASSPLGQGLHYGYTF.

In the case of this clone: This sample includes further DNA sequences coding for the same CDR3. V usage is TRBV7-9 and J usage is TRBJ1-1; no clear D. Trimming stripped 2 bases from V and 5 bases from J, with 6 bases between. The CDR3 contains 12 residues. From germline, CDR1 is SEHNR and CDR2 FQNEAQ (reference sequence). Here the CDR3 reads CASSLSRTEAFF. The CDR3 nucleotides are TGTGCCAGCAGCTTAAGTAGAACTGAAGCTTTCTTT.

The chain employs TRBV6-1 and TRBJ2-5, with 12 bases that match TRBD2. V lost 2 bases to trimming and J lost 5 bases; unmatched junction nucleotides: 9. The CDR3 covers 17 residues. Germline assignment: CDR1 MNHNS and CDR2 SASEGT. The CDR3 bases are TGTGCCAGCAGTGAACCCGCCCTAGCGGGAGGGAGGGAGACCCAGTACTTC. Its protein is CASSEPALAGGRETQYF.

V and J are TRBV7-6 and TRBJ2-6; TRBD1 is a possible D gene (5 bases). Trimming cost V 0 bases and J 2 bases, with 5 bases left between them. The germline V gene has CDR1 SGHVS and CDR2 FNYEAQ. There are 15 residues in the CDR3. Here the CDR3 DNA reads TGTGCCAGCAGCTTAGCAGGGGCTGGGGCCAACGTCCTGACTTTC. Protein product: CASSLAGAGANVLTF.

This rearrangement joins TRBV29-1 to TRBJ2-4; possible D gene TRBD2, 5 bases. The CDR3 contains 14 residues. Trimming took off 4 bases at V and 2 bases at J, with 12 bases between the two ends. Germline V lookup: CDR1 SQVTM, CDR2 ANQGSEA. In DNA, the CDR3 is TGCAGCGTTGCGTACCGGGATCCCAAAAACATTCAGTACTTC. This translates into CSVAYRDPKNIQYF.

This clone was observed a few times. The CDR3 DNA sequence: TGTGCCAGCAGCCACGACAGGGGGGCCCATTTTCTCTCTGGAAACACCATATATTTT. The encoded protein is CASSHDRGAHFLSGNTIYF. The genes are TRBV3-1 (or the pseudogene TRBV3-2) and TRBJ1-3, with 9 bases matching TRBD1. Germline assignment: CDR1 LGHDT and CDR2 YNNKEL (reference sequence). The CDR3 contains 19 residues. Trimming took 3 bases from V and 0 from J; bases not matched to a gene: 12.

The genes are TRBV11-2 and TRBJ2-2; possible D gene TRBD2, 5 bases. Germline V gene lookup returns CDR1 SGHAT and CDR2 FQNNGV. The CDR3 contains 13 residues. With 3 bases removed from V and 8 bases from J, the gap between germline ends came to 10 bases. This CDR3 reads CASSFGVEGELFF. In DNA, the CDR3 is TGTGCCAGCAGCTTCGGGGTAGAAGGGGAGCTGTTTTTT.

V is TRBV5-1 and J is TRBJ2-7; 7 bases agree with TRBD2. Germline V gene sequence: CDR1 SGHRS, CDR2 YFSETQ. With 3 bases clipped from V and 5 bases from J, the junction kept 11 bases outside the gene matches. The CDR3 totals 15 residues. The CDR3 DNA reads as TGCGCCAGCAGCTCGACTAGCCCATCCTGGAACGAGCAGTACTTC. Amino acids: CASSSTSPSWNEQYF.

The gene calls are TRBV3-1 (or the pseudogene TRBV3-2) and TRBJ1-5; no firm D call. The CDR3 runs 15 residues. Germline V CDR1 and CDR2: LGHDT, YNNKEL (reference sequence). Trimming left V 1 base short and J 1 base short, with 8 bases between. The CDR3 loop reads CASSQGPRSNQPQHF. The CDR3 DNA reads as TGTGCCAGCAGCCAAGGACCGAGGAGCAATCAGCCCCAGCATTTT.

The rearrangement joins TRBV7-9 to TRBJ2-7; TRBD1 agrees at 7 bases. Germline-derived CDR1 and CDR2 are SEHNR and FQNEAQ (reference sequence). This CDR3 region has 16 residues. The ends lost 4 bases at V and 0 bases at J; junction bases unmatched: 9. This CDR3 reads CASSSLQGTYSYEQYF. In DNA, the CDR3 is TGTGCCAGCAGCTCCCTACAGGGGACCTACTCCTACGAGCAGTACTTC. Full variable domain (outside the CDR3, taken from reference TRBV7-9 and TRBJ2-7): DTGVSQNPRHKITKRGQNVTFRCDPISEHNRLYWYRQTLGQGPEFLTYFQNEAQLEKSRLLSDRFSAERPKGSFSTLEIQRTEQGDSAMYLCASSSLQGTYSYEQYFGPGTRLTVT.

The chain combines TRBV11-2 with TRBJ2-1; 8 positions agree with TRBD2. This CDR3 region has 16 residues. J lost 4 bases, V lost 0 bases, and 5 bases had no gene match. Per the germline V gene, CDR1 is SGHAT and CDR2 is FQNNGV. The CDR3 bases are TGTGCCAGCAGCTTAGATGCGAGCGGGGGTTACAATGAGCAGTTCTTC. It translates to CASSLDASGGYNEQFF. The full variable domain, its missing parts supplied by reference TRBV11-2 and TRBJ2-1, is EAGVAQSPRYKIIEKRQSVAFWCNPISGHATLYWYQQILGQGPKLLIQFQNNGVVDDSQLPKDRFSAERLKGVDSTLKIQPAKLEDSAVYLCASSLDASGGYNEQFFGPGTRLTVL.

The chain has TRBV7-9 and TRBJ1-6; D remains unclear. The CDR3 runs 13 residues. V lost 2 bases to trimming and J lost 9 bases, with 8 bases between them. Germline values: CDR1 SEHNR, CDR2 FQNEAQ (reference sequence). The DNA for the CDR3 is TGTGCCAGCAGCTTATCCGTCGGTTCACCCCTCCACTTT. It encodes CASSLSVGSPLHF.

The V and J genes are TRBV6-6 and TRBJ2-5, with TRBD1 as a possible D gene (7 bases). Germline values: CDR1 MNHNY, CDR2 SVGAGI (reference sequence). The V end was cut by 6 bases, the J end by 2 bases, with 16 bases between. The CDR3 has 15 amino acids. CDR3 sequence reads: CASSTMTGRQETQYF. In nucleotides, the CDR3 is TGTGCCAGCAGCACCATGACAGGGAGGCAAGAGACCCAGTACTTC.

The V call is TRBV19, the J call TRBJ2-2, with a tentative D call TRBD1 (6 bases). The CDR3 covers 15 residues. V lost 6 bases and J lost 5, with 16 bases in between. Germline V gene data show CDR1 as LNHDA and CDR2 as SQIVND (reference sequence). The CDR3 region has the DNA TGTGCCAGTAGCGTAACAGGGAGCCCGACCGGGGAGCTGTTTTTT. Its translation is CASSVTGSPTGELFF.

This chain connects TRBV7-9 to TRBJ2-7; a possible D gene is TRBD1 (6 bases). V lost 5 bases and J 2 bases, leaving 7 bases between the germline ends. From germline, CDR1 is SEHNR and CDR2 FQNEAQ (reference sequence). The CDR3 length is 12 residues. CDR3 sequence: CASSQGTYEQYF. In DNA form, the CDR3 reads TGTGCCAGCAGCCAGGGGACCTACGAGCAGTACTTC.

This chain uses TRBV30 with TRBJ1-2; 9 bases align to TRBD1. Germline values: CDR1 GTSNPN, CDR2 SVGIG (reference sequence). V was clipped by 2 bases and J by 6 bases; unmatched bases: 10. CDR3 length: 15 amino acids. The CDR3 loop reads CAWSPHRGLGDGYTF. The CDR3 nucleotides are TGTGCCTGGAGTCCCCACAGGGGGCTGGGGGATGGCTACACCTTC. The full variable domain, completed using reference TRBV30 and TRBJ1-2, is SQTIHQWPATLVQPVGSPLSLECTVEGTSNPNLYWYRQAAGRGLQLLFYSVGIGQISSEVPQNLSASRPQDRQFILSSKKLLLSDSGFYLCAWSPHRGLGDGYTFGSGTRLTVV.